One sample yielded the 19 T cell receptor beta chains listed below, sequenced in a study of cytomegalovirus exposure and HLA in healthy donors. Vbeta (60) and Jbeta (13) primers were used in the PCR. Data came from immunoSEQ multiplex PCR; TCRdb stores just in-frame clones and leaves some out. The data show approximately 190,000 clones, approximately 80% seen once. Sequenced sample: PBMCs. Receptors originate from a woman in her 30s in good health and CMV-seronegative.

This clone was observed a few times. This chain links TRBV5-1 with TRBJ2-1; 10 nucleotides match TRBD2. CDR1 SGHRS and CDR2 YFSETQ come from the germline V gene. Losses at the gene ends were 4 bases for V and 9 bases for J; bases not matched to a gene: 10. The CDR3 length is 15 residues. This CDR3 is CASSVASGGYGEQFF. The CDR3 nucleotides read TGCGCCAGCAGCGTAGCTAGCGGGGGCTACGGTGAGCAGTTCTTC.

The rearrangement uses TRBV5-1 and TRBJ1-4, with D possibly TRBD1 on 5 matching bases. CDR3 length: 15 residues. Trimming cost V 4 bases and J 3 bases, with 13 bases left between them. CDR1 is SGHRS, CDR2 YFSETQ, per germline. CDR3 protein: CASSRLGTSNEKLFF. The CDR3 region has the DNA TGCGCCAGCAGCAGGCTCGGGACTTCTAATGAAAAACTGTTTTTT.

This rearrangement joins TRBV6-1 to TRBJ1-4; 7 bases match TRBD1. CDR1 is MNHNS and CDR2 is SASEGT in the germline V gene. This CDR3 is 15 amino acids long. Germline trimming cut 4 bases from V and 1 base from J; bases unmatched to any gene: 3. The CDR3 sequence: CASSARTGTNEKLFF. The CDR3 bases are TGTGCCAGCAGTGCGAGGACAGGAACTAATGAAAAACTGTTTTTT.

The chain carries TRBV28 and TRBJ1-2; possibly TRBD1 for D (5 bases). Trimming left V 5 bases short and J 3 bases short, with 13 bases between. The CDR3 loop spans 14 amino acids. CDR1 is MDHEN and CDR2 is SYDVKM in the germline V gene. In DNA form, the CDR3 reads TGTGCCAGCAGTGCGACCCAGGGTTACTATGGCTACACCTTC. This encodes CASSATQGYYGYTF.

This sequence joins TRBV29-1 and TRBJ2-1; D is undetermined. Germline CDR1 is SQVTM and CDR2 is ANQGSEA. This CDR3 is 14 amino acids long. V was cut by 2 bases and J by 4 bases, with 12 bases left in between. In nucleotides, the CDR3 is TGCAGCGTTGAAAAGGCAGCTAGATACAATGAGCAGTTCTTC. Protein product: CSVEKAARYNEQFF.

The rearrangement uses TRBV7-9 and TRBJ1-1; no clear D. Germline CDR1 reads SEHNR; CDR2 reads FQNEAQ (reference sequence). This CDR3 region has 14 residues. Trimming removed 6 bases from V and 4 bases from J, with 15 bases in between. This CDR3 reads CASRQGLGGTEAFF. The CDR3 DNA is TGTGCCAGCAGACAAGGATTAGGAGGCACTGAAGCTTTCTTT.

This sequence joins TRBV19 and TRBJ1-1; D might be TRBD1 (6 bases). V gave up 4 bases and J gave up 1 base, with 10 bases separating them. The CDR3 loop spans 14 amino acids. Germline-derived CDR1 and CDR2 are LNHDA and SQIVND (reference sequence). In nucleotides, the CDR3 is TGTGCCAGTAGTAAACAGGGTAGGAACACTGAAGCTTTCTTT. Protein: CASSKQGRNTEAFF.

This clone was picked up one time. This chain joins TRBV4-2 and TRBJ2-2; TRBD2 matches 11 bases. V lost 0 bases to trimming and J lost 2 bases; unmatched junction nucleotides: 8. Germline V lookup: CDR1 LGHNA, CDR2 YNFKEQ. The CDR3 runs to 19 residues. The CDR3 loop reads CASSQESLLAGDNTGELFF. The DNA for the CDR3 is TGTGCCAGCAGCCAAGAAAGCCTACTAGCGGGAGATAACACCGGGGAGCTGTTTTTT.

The CDR3 is CASSYEGPYNEQFF. In nucleotides, the CDR3 is TGTGCCAGCAGTTATGAGGGTCCTTACAATGAGCAGTTCTTC. This chain links TRBV27 with TRBJ2-1; a weak D match, TRBD2 (5 bases). CDR1 MNHEY and CDR2 SMNVEV come from the germline V gene (reference sequence). The CDR3 length is 14 residues. V was trimmed by 4 bases and J by 4 bases, leaving 11 bases between them.

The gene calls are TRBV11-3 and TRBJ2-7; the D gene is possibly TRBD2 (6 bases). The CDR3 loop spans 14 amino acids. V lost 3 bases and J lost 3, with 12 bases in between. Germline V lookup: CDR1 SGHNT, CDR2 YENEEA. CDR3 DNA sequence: TGTGCCAGCAGCTTGGGGGGATTAGGCTACGAGCAGTACTTC. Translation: CASSLGGLGYEQYF. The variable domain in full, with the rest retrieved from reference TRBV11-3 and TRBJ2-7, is EAGVVQSPRYKIIEKKQPVAFWCNPISGHNTLYWYLQNLGQGPELLIRYENEEAVDDSQLPKDRFSAERLKGVDSTLKIQPAELGDSAVYLCASSLGGLGYEQYFGPGTRLTVT.

The CDR3 loop is CASSQDIGDRGREKLFF. The CDR3 DNA reads TGCGCCAGCAGCCAAGATATCGGGGACAGGGGACGTGAAAAACTGTTTTTT. The J gene is TRBJ1-4, the V gene TRBV4-3; 10 nucleotides align to TRBD1. Germline values: CDR1 LGHNA, CDR2 YSLEER. The J segment lost 7 bases and the V segment lost 0 bases, leaving 8 bases of the junction unmatched. The CDR3 has 17 residues.

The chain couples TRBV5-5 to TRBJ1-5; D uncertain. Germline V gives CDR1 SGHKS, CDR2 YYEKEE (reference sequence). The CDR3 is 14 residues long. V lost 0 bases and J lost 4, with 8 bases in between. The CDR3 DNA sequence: TGTGCCAGCAGCTTGGTTTGGCAGAATCAGCCCCAGCATTTT. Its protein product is CASSLVWQNQPQHF.

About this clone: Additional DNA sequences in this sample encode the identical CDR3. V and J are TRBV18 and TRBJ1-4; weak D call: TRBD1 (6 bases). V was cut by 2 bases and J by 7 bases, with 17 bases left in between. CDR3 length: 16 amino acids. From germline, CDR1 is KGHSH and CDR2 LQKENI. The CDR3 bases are TGTGCCAGCTCACCATTGCCCGGGGGGCTGGGTGAAAAACTGTTTTTT. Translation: CASSPLPGGLGEKLFF. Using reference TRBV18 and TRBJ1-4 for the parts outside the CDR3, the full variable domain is NAGVMQNPRHLVRRRGQEARLRCSPMKGHSHVYWYRQLPEEGLKFMVYLQKENIIDESGMPKERFSAEFPKEGPSILRIQQVVRGDSAAYFCASSPLPGGLGEKLFFGSGTQLSVL.

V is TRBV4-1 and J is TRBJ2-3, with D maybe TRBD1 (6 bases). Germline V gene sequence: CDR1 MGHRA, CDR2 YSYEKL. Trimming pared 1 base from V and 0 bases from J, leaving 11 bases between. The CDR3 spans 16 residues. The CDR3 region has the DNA TGCGCCAGCAGCCAAGCCGGGACACCAAGCACAGATACGCAGTATTTT. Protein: CASSQAGTPSTDTQYF.

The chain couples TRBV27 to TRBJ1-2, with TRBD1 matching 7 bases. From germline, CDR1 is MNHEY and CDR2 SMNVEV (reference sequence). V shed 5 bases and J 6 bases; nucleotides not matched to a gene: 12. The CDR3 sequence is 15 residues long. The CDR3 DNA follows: TGTGCCAGCAGTCTAAGATACGGGACAGAAGATGGCTACACCTTC. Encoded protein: CASSLRYGTEDGYTF.

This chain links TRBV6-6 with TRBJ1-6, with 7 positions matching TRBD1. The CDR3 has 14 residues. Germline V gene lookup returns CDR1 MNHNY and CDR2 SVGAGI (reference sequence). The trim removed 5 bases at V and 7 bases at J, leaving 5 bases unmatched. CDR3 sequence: CASSPQGENSPLHF. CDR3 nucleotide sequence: TGTGCCAGCAGTCCCCAGGGGGAGAATTCACCCCTCCACTTT.

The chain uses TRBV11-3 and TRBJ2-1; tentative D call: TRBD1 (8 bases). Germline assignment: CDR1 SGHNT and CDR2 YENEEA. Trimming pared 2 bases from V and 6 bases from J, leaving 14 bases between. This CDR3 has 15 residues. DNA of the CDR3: TGTGCCAGCAGCTTATACAGCGGGACAGGCAATGAGCAGTTCTTC. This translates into CASSLYSGTGNEQFF.

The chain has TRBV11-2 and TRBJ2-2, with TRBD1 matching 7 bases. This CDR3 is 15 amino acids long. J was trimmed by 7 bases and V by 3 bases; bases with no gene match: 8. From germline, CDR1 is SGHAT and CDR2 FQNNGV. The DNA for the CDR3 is TGTGCCAGCAGCTTTCTTTCACAGGGGAGCGGGGAGCTGTTTTTT. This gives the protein CASSFLSQGSGELFF. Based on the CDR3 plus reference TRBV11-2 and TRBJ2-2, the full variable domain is EAGVAQSPRYKIIEKRQSVAFWCNPISGHATLYWYQQILGQGPKLLIQFQNNGVVDDSQLPKDRFSAERLKGVDSTLKIQPAKLEDSAVYLCASSFLSQGSGELFFGEGSRLTVL.

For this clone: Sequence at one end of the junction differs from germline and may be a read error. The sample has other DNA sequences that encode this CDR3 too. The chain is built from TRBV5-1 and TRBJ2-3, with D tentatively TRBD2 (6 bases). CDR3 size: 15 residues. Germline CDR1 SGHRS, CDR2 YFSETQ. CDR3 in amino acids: CASSSAAGNTDTQYF. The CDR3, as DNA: TGTGCCAGCAGCTCAGCCGCGGGGAACACAGATACGCAGTATTTT.